One and the same sample provided the 16 T cell receptor beta chains below, sequenced in a study of T cell responses to AZD1222 COVID-19 vaccine. The method was immunoSEQ multiplex PCR; TCRdb's version includes in-frame clones alone and lacks a portion of them. The repertoire holds some 170,000 clones, with roughly nine tenths as singletons. Sequencing used peripheral blood, obtained on day 0 of AZD1222 vaccination. These receptors came from an adult in good health.

V usage is TRBV5-6 and J usage is TRBJ1-1, with D unresolved. The CDR3 length is 11 residues. From germline, CDR1 is SGHDT and CDR2 YYEEEE. Trimming pared 4 bases from V and 2 bases from J, leaving 3 bases between. This CDR3 reads CASSLNTEAFF. The CDR3 region has the DNA TGTGCCAGCAGCCTTAACACTGAAGCTTTCTTT.

This clone was observed a single time. The rearrangement links TRBV5-5 to TRBJ2-3; TRBD2 aligns across 11 bases. The CDR3 totals 17 residues. After removal of 0 bases from V and 1 base from J, the junction contained 4 bases not matched to a gene. In germline, CDR1 is SGHKS, CDR2 YYEKEE (reference sequence). The CDR3, as DNA: TGTGCCAGCAGCTTGGTACTAGCGGGGGCGGGCACAGATACGCAGTATTTT. Encoded protein: CASSLVLAGAGTDTQYF.

The rearrangement joins TRBV21-1 to TRBJ2-7; TRBD1, the D gene given by the table, was not confirmed from the DNA. TRBV21-1 is a recognized pseudogene. The CDR3 totals 15 residues. The CDR3 DNA sequence: TGTGCCAGCAGCAAAAGGGGATGTCGGTCCTACGAGCAGTACGTC. Its protein is CASSKRGCRSYEQYV.

This chain joins TRBV14 and TRBJ1-1; D possibly corresponds to TRBD1 (6 bases). CDR3 size: 16 residues. Germline V gene lookup returns CDR1 SGHDN and CDR2 FVKESK. V lost 0 bases and J 5 bases, leaving 16 bases between the germline ends. The CDR3 DNA follows: TGTGCCAGCAGCCAAGATTCAGGCAGGGGAGATACTGAAGCTTTCTTT. This gives the protein CASSQDSGRGDTEAFF.

In DNA form, the CDR3 reads TGTGCCAGCAGTTTAGTACTACAGGGATATAATTCACCCCTCCACTTT. This codes for CASSLVLQGYNSPLHF. The gene calls are TRBV28 and TRBJ1-6; D is possibly TRBD1 (6 bases). This CDR3 region has 16 residues. The germline CDR1 and CDR2 sequences are MDHEN and SYDVKM. V gave up 2 bases and J gave up 4 bases, with 12 bases separating them.

With regard to this clone: Other DNA variants within this sample encode the same CDR3. V and J are TRBV7-3 and TRBJ1-1; possible D gene TRBD1, 5 bases. The germline V and J ends were trimmed by 5 bases and 1 base, with 8 bases remaining between them. The CDR3 runs 13 residues. Germline CDR1 reads SGHTA; CDR2 reads FQGTGA. The CDR3 here is CASSLQENTEAFF. The CDR3 region has the DNA TGTGCCAGCAGCCTACAGGAGAACACTGAAGCTTTCTTT.

This chain joins TRBV6-5 and TRBJ2-7; weak D call: TRBD2 (5 bases). The germline V and J ends were trimmed by 2 bases and 6 bases, with 5 bases remaining between them. The CDR3 runs 11 residues. Germline CDR1 and CDR2: MNHEY and SVGAGI. Here the CDR3 DNA reads TGTGCCAGCAGTTACGGAGGCGAGCAGTACGTC. Protein: CASSYGGEQYV.

V and J are TRBV19 and TRBJ2-2, with D maybe TRBD2 (5 bases). With 7 bases removed from V and 0 bases from J, the gap between germline ends came to 9 bases. Germline V gene lookup returns CDR1 LNHDA and CDR2 SQIVND (reference sequence). CDR3 length equals 14 residues. CDR3 in amino acids: CASTGSANTGELFF. The CDR3 nucleotides are TGTGCCAGTACTGGTAGCGCGAACACCGGGGAGCTGTTTTTT. Complete variable domain (other parts from reference TRBV19 and TRBJ2-2): DGGITQSPKYLFRKEGQNVTLSCEQNLNHDAMYWYRQDPGQGLRLIYYSQIVNDFQKGDIAEGYSVSREKKESFPLTVTSAQKNPTAFYLCASTGSANTGELFFGEGSRLTVL.

This sequence joins TRBV7-2 and TRBJ1-2; a weak D match, TRBD1 (5 bases). The CDR3 spans 13 residues. Per the germline V gene, CDR1 is SGHTA and CDR2 is FQGNSA. The V end lost 5 bases, the J end lost 6 bases, and 13 bases lay between the germline ends. CDR3 in amino acids: CASSRDVRNGYTF. The CDR3 bases are TGTGCCAGCAGCCGGGACGTTCGCAATGGCTACACCTTC.

The genes are TRBV28 and TRBJ2-1; perhaps TRBD2 as D (5 bases). Germline values: CDR1 MDHEN, CDR2 SYDVKM. V was pared by 7 bases and J by 0 bases, with 25 bases between. This CDR3 contains 19 residues. As DNA, the CDR3 is TGTGCCAGCACCCTACGCTTGACTACCGTACTGAGCTCCTACAATGAGCAGTTCTTC. Amino acid sequence: CASTLRLTTVLSSYNEQFF.

The rearrangement links TRBV18 to TRBJ2-5, with a possible D match to TRBD2 (6 bases). Trimming shortened V by 6 bases and J by 1 base, and 12 bases separated the two germline ends. CDR1 and CDR2 (germline): KGHSH, LQKENI. The CDR3 has 14 residues. CDR3 residues: CASSRLGTQETQYF. The CDR3 nucleotides are TGTGCCAGCTCCCGACTAGGAACCCAAGAGACCCAGTACTTC.

This chain uses TRBV3-1 (or the pseudogene TRBV3-2) with TRBJ1-6, with TRBD1 matching over 7 bases. Germline-derived CDR1 and CDR2 are LGHDT and YNNKEL (reference sequence). This CDR3 is 15 amino acids long. V was clipped by 0 bases and J by 10 bases; unmatched bases: 6. The CDR3 DNA is TGTGCCAGCAGCCAAGAGACAGGGAAGGGATCACCCCTCCACTTT. Protein: CASSQETGKGSPLHF.

This clone was observed a few times. This sequence joins TRBV5-6 and TRBJ1-1; the D is unclear. CDR3 length: 16 residues. V gave up 1 base and J gave up 0 bases, with 13 bases separating them. Germline V gene data show CDR1 as SGHDT and CDR2 as YYEEEE. For the CDR3, the DNA is TGTGCCAGCAGCTTGAAAATGATTTCCATGAACACTGAAGCTTTCTTT. Its translation is CASSLKMISMNTEAFF.

This chain connects TRBV6-5 to TRBJ1-6; D might be TRBD1 (5 bases). The germline V gene has CDR1 MNHEY and CDR2 SVGAGI. The CDR3 runs 14 residues. Trimming shortened V by 0 bases and J by 14 bases, and 14 bases separated the two germline ends. Written as DNA, the CDR3 is TGTGCCAGCAGTTACTCCAGCTGGGGGAGCTCCCTCCACTTT. This codes for CASSYSSWGSSLHF.

V usage is TRBV3-1 (or the pseudogene TRBV3-2) and J usage is TRBJ1-1; D is perhaps TRBD1 (5 bases). CDR1 is LGHDT and CDR2 is YNNKEL in the germline V gene (reference sequence). The CDR3 has 13 residues. V lost 2 bases and J lost 5, with 9 bases in between. The DNA for the CDR3 is TGTGCCAGCAGCCAAAAATGGGGGACTGAAGCTTTCTTT. It yields the protein CASSQKWGTEAFF.

J is TRBJ1-6 and V is TRBV28, with a tentative D call TRBD1 (5 bases). Between the trimmed V and J ends, which lost 5 bases and 14 bases, there was a span of 19 bases. The CDR3 length is 14 residues. The germline V gene encodes CDR1 MDHEN and CDR2 SYDVKM. The DNA of the CDR3 is TGTGCCAGCAGTGCCCCCCCCGGGGCCCCATCCCTCCACTTT. Translated, it gives CASSAPPGAPSLHF. Looking up the rest from reference TRBV28 and TRBJ1-6 gives the full variable domain: DVKVTQSSRYLVKRTGEKVFLECVQDMDHENMFWYRQDPGLGLRLIYFSYDVKMKEKGDIPEGYSVSREKKERFSLILESASTNQTSMYLCASSAPPGAPSLHFGNGTRLTVT.